Described below is a single T cell receptor beta chain sequence and its context. Antigen: not known. Time point specified: patch test 2, 6 weeks after DPC sensitization. The treatment was: therapeutic diphenylcyclopropenone sensitization with weekly scalp DPC. The data were taken from a study of human T cells and chemical hapten exposure. Study background: The upper back received 0.01% DPC by patch testing, with results read at 6 days. The study enrolled mostly female patients with alopecia areata, totalis or universalis.

The V end lost 6 bases, the J end lost 5 bases, and 10 bases lay between the germline ends. The CDR3 runs 11 residues. Germline loops: CDR1 SQVTM, CDR2 ANQGSEA. Notes on the study in general: Expanded TCRs created a significantly greater count of big CDR3 similarity clusters than controls did.

Unique molecular identifiers were attached to individual cDNA molecules within the library. Via MiXCR, TCRdb re-called the RACE reads, giving one row per CDR3 protein. The sample lists more than 60,000 distinct CDR3 sequences; under 13% were seen once. The source was whole blood, collected in connection with sensitization to the hapten diphenylcyclopropenone (DPC). The chain is built from TRBV29-1 and TRBJ2-5; no clear D. The receptor's source is a woman aged 45-65 years with alopecia areata. Some clones in this sample may be carry-over from other donors' samples. The CDR3 DNA follows: TGCAGCGTGGGCGGCCTGGAGACCCAGTACTTC. Its protein is CSVGGLETQYF.